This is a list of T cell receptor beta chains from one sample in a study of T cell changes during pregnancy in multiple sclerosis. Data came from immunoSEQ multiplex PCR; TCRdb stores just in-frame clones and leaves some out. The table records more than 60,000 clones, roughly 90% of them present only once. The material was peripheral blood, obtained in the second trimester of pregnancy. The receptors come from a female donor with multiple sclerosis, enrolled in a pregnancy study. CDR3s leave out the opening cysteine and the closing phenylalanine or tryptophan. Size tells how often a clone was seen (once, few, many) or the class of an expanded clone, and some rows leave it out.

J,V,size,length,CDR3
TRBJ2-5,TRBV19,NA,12,ASSRRQGGETQY
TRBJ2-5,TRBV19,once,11,ASSRTEEETQY
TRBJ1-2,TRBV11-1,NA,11,ASRETPFYGYT
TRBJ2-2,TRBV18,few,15,ASSPQQEFANTGELF
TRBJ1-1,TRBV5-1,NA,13,ASSRGFQVGTEAF
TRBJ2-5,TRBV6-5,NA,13,ASSSGGTYQETQY
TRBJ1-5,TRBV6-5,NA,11,ASTKLGNQPQH
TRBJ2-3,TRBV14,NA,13,ASSPSGRYADTQY
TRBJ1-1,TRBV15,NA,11,ATSGDRNTEAF
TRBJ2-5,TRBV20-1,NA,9,SAGSRETQY
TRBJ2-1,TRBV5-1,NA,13,ASSPATGTYNEQF
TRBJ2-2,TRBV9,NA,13,ASSEAGQGTGELF
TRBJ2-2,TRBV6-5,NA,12,ASSRLANTGELF
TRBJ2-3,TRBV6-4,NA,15,ASSDSPGGGSSDTQY
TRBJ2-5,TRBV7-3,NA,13,ASSSLAGAQETQY
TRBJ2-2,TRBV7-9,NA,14,ASSNRGALDTGELF
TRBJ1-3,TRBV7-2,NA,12,ASSLGATGNTIY
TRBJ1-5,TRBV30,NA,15,AWSVELGGGGSQPQH
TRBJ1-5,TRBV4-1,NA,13,ASSLDRSAHQPQH
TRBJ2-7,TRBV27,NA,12,ASSFSDSFYEQY
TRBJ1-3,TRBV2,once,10,ASSVQGFPIY
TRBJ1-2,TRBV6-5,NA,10,ASSRQGSSYT
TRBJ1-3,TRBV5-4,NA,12,ASSLSSSGNTIY
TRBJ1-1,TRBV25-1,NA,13,ATRGRTGGNTEAF
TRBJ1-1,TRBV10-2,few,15,ASSAPRDRGKNTEAF
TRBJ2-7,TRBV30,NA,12,AWSVWDSDYEQY
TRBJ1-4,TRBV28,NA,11,ASSLMGEGKLF
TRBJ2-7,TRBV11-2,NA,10,ASSSRLHEQY
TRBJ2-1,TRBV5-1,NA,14,ASSLGLRASYNEQF
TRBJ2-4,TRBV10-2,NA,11,ASSELAKNIQY
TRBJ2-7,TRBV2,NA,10,ASSGQLYEQY
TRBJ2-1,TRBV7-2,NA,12,ASSLVGGLNEQF
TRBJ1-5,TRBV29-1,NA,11,SVAGTQNQPQH
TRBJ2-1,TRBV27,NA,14,ASSSPTSGRRNEQF
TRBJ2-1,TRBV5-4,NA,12,ASSSSGGSGEQF
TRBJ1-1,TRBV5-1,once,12,ASSDPTANTEAF
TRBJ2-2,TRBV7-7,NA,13,ASSPGEANTGELF